These 26 T cell receptor beta chains share one sample of origin, sequenced in a study of TIL therapy for anti-PD-1-resistant metastatic lung cancer. The libraries were made with immunoSEQ v3. Produced via immunoSEQ multiplex PCR; TCRdb's table is partial and in-frame only. Among around 20,000 clones listed, around 81% were seen once. Specified time point: pre-treatment sample, taken before nivolumab and TIL therapy. The sample here was blood, taken at baseline. These receptors all stem from a person between 30 and 79 years old with non-small cell lung cancer.

The chain couples TRBV6-4 to TRBJ2-2; D could derive from TRBD1 or TRBD2 (5 bases each). Between the trimmed V and J ends, which lost 5 bases and 0 bases, there was a span of 16 bases. This CDR3 spans 17 amino acids. The germline gives CDR1 MRHNA, CDR2 SNTAGT. As DNA, the CDR3 is TGTGCCAGCAGTCTATTCAGAGGGGCGCCGAACACCGGGGAGCTGTTTTTT. Amino acids: CASSLFRGAPNTGELFF.

The chain links TRBV7-9 to TRBJ1-5; tentative D call: TRBD1 (5 bases). The CDR3 spans 14 residues. Per germline, CDR1 SEHNR and CDR2 FQNEAQ (reference sequence). V lost 1 base to trimming and J lost 8 bases, with 12 bases between them. CDR3: CASSLGQPREPQHF. CDR3 nucleotides: TGTGCCAGCAGCTTAGGACAGCCGCGTGAGCCCCAGCATTTT.

The chain has TRBV7-6 and TRBJ2-5; TRBD2 matches 7 bases. The CDR3 has 15 amino acids. CDR1 and CDR2 from the germline V gene are SGHVS and FNYEAQ. V shed 6 bases, J shed 5 bases, and the junction held 12 bases outside the gene matches. CDR3 nucleotide sequence: TGTGCCAGCAGTTCTGAAGCGGGACCCTGGGAGACCCAGTACTTC. Its translation: CASSSEAGPWETQYF.

The chain carries TRBV7-2 and TRBJ2-7; 7 bases line up with TRBD1. Germline-derived CDR1 and CDR2 are SGHTA and FQGNSA. The CDR3 length is 12 residues. V gave up 4 bases and J gave up 6 bases; unmatched junction bases: 3. The chain's CDR3 is CASSSAGGEQYF. The CDR3 region has the DNA TGTGCCAGCAGCTCTGCAGGGGGCGAGCAGTACTTC.

The J gene is TRBJ2-2, the V gene TRBV28; the D is unclear. The CDR3 contains 12 residues. Germline lookup yields CDR1 MDHEN and CDR2 SYDVKM. The V gene lost 10 bases and the J gene lost 0 bases, with 6 bases spanning the gap. CDR3 bases: TGTGCCATCCGAACGAACACCGGGGAGCTGTTTTTT. Residues: CAIRTNTGELFF.

This clone was counted once. This chain uses TRBV7-9 with TRBJ1-1; the D gene is possibly TRBD1 (5 bases). The CDR3 extends over 14 amino acids. With 5 bases removed from V and 1 base from J, the gap between germline ends came to 11 bases. Germline CDR1 and CDR2: SEHNR and FQNEAQ (reference sequence). The CDR3 DNA reads as TGTGCCAGCAGCCTGGGACCCCAGAACACTGAAGCTTTCTTT. Translation: CASSLGPQNTEAFF.

The J gene is TRBJ2-2, the V gene TRBV9; D is perhaps TRBD1 or TRBD2 (5 bases each). Germline V gene data show CDR1 as SGDLS and CDR2 as YYNGEE. V lost 4 bases and J 7 bases, leaving 26 bases between the germline ends. This CDR3 region has 18 residues. DNA for the CDR3: TGTGCCAGCAGCCCTCATGAGGCCTTAGAGGGGCTCGGCGGGGAGCTGTTTTTT. The encoded protein is CASSPHEALEGLGGELFF.

By frequency in the sample, this clone is medium-sized. The chain has TRBV2 and TRBJ2-7, with unresolved D. V shed 1 base and J shed 6 bases, with 4 bases lying between them. This CDR3 has 11 residues. Per the germline V gene, CDR1 is SNHLY and CDR2 is FYNNEI. CDR3 protein: CASSEGGEQYF. In nucleotides, the CDR3 is TGTGCCAGCAGTGAAGGGGGCGAGCAGTACTTC. The complete variable domain, with remaining parts taken from reference TRBV2 and TRBJ2-7, reads EPEVTQTPSHQVTQMGQEVILRCVPISNHLYFYWYRQILGQKVEFLVSFYNNEISEKSEIFDDQFSVERPDGSNFTLKIRSTKLEDSAMYFCASSEGGEQYFGPGTRLTVT.

This chain joins TRBV2 and TRBJ1-2; 8 bases fit TRBD1. Germline trimming cut 2 bases from V and 1 base from J; bases unmatched to any gene: 9. The CDR3 covers 17 residues. Germline CDR1 SNHLY, CDR2 FYNNEI. The CDR3: CASSERSGGAHNYGYTF. The CDR3 coding sequence is TGTGCCAGCAGTGAAAGATCAGGGGGCGCCCATAACTATGGCTACACCTTC. Full variable domain (rest looked up from reference TRBV2 and TRBJ1-2): EPEVTQTPSHQVTQMGQEVILRCVPISNHLYFYWYRQILGQKVEFLVSFYNNEISEKSEIFDDQFSVERPDGSNFTLKIRSTKLEDSAMYFCASSERSGGAHNYGYTFGSGTRLTVV.

The chain uses TRBV28 and TRBJ2-7; possibly TRBD1 for D (5 bases). The CDR3 sequence is 12 residues long. Germline CDR1 and CDR2: MDHEN and SYDVKM. V lost 6 bases, J lost 4 bases, and 10 bases lay in between. For the CDR3, the DNA is TGTGCCAGCAGGGACACCGGTTACGAGCAGTACTTC. Amino acid sequence: CASRDTGYEQYF. Full variable domain (remainder filled in from reference TRBV28 and TRBJ2-7): DVKVTQSSRYLVKRTGEKVFLECVQDMDHENMFWYRQDPGLGLRLIYFSYDVKMKEKGDIPEGYSVSREKKERFSLILESASTNQTSMYLCASRDTGYEQYFGPGTRLTVT.

The chain uses TRBV19 and TRBJ2-3; 10 bases are shared with TRBD1. The V and J ends lost 7 bases and 3 bases, in that order; junction bases with no gene match: 13. The CDR3 covers 17 residues. Germline V lookup: CDR1 LNHDA, CDR2 SQIVND (reference sequence). The CDR3: CASKAAPGQGFTDTQYF. In DNA, the CDR3 is TGTGCCAGTAAGGCGGCCCCGGGACAGGGGTTTACAGATACGCAGTATTTT.

V and J are TRBV2 and TRBJ1-6, with a tentative D call TRBD1 (6 bases). Germline-derived CDR1 and CDR2 are SNHLY and FYNNEI. V lost 6 bases to trimming and J lost 9 bases, with 15 bases between them. The CDR3 is made up of 14 amino acids. CDR3 bases: TGTGCCAGCAGGGGGGGCTACAACCTTTCACCCCTCCACTTT. It yields the protein CASRGGYNLSPLHF.

The chain carries TRBV2 and TRBJ1-2; TRBD1 might be the D (6 bases). Trimming removed 2 bases at V and 4 bases at J, with 17 bases between. Germline CDR1 reads SNHLY; CDR2 reads FYNNEI. CDR3 length equals 16 residues. The CDR3 nucleotides are TGTGCCAGCAGTGAATTTCTCCAGGGGCAGGTCTATGGCTACACCTTC. Amino acid sequence: CASSEFLQGQVYGYTF.

This clone was seen once. The chain links TRBV7-2 to TRBJ2-1, with TRBD2 as a possible D gene (5 bases). Looked up from germline, CDR1 is SGHTA and CDR2 is FQGNSA. V dropped 5 bases and J dropped 4 bases, with 9 bases sitting between them. CDR3 length equals 13 residues. CDR3 sequence: CASSQRSYNEQFF. The CDR3 nucleotides are TGTGCCAGCAGCCAGCGGTCTTACAATGAGCAGTTCTTC.

This chain uses TRBV11-2 with TRBJ2-1; the D is unclear. The CDR3 loop spans 9 amino acids. CDR1 and CDR2 (germline): SGHAT, FQNNGV. The germline V and J ends were trimmed by 8 bases and 9 bases, with 5 bases remaining between them. The DNA for the CDR3 is TGTGCCAGCGTTGTTGAGCAGTTCTTC. Translating it yields CASVVEQFF.

This clone has a single count. The genes are TRBV27 and TRBJ1-1; 8 bases map to TRBD1. There are 15 residues in the CDR3. Germline V gene lookup returns CDR1 MNHEY and CDR2 SMNVEV (reference sequence). V shed 5 bases, J shed 5 bases, and the junction held 10 bases outside the gene matches. The CDR3 protein is CASSPWTGLATEAFF. CDR3 coding DNA: TGTGCCAGCAGTCCGTGGACAGGGTTGGCGACTGAAGCTTTCTTT.

On this clone: The same CDR3 can be traced to other DNA sequences in this sample. The rearrangement links TRBV14 to TRBJ1-2; D gene uncertain. Per the germline V gene, CDR1 is SGHDN and CDR2 is FVKESK. Trimming removed 0 bases from V and 1 base from J, with 15 bases in between. CDR3 size: 17 residues. CDR3 amino acids: CASSQDVFGGYNYGYTF. CDR3 DNA: TGTGCCAGCAGCCAAGATGTATTTGGAGGGTATAACTATGGCTACACCTTC.

The V and J genes are TRBV5-1 and TRBJ2-7; TRBD1 matches 8 bases. With V trimmed by 4 bases and J by 5 bases, 11 bases remained unmatched. Per germline, CDR1 SGHRS and CDR2 YFSETQ. The CDR3 covers 15 residues. CDR3 DNA: TGCGCCAGCAGCCTCCCTAGGACAGGGAACGACGAGCAGTACTTC. It specifies CASSLPRTGNDEQYF.

CDR3 bases: TGTGCCAGCAGCCTGCTGGGCGGGAGGGCGAGCAATGAGCAGTTCTTC. This encodes CASSLLGGRASNEQFF. The chain uses TRBV2 and TRBJ2-1, with 9 bases fitting TRBD2. V trimming: 6 bases; J trimming: 6 bases; junction bases outside the gene matches: 12. This CDR3 has 16 amino acids. Germline V gives CDR1 SNHLY, CDR2 FYNNEI. The complete variable domain, with remaining parts taken from reference TRBV2 and TRBJ2-1, reads EPEVTQTPSHQVTQMGQEVILRCVPISNHLYFYWYRQILGQKVEFLVSFYNNEISEKSEIFDDQFSVERPDGSNFTLKIRSTKLEDSAMYFCASSLLGGRASNEQFFGPGTRLTVL.

J is TRBJ2-1 and V is TRBV1; the D call TRBD2 from the table was never checked on the DNA. TRBV1 counts as a pseudogene. This CDR3 contains 16 residues. CDR3 DNA: TGCACCAGCAGCCAAGATTGGGGGACTAGCCGAAATGAGCAGTTCTTC. The encoded protein is CTSSQDWGTSRNEQFF.

J is TRBJ2-7 and V is TRBV11-2; D is unclear. CDR1 and CDR2 from the germline V gene are SGHAT and FQNNGV. The V gene lost 8 bases and the J gene lost 2 bases, with 10 bases spanning the gap. The CDR3 runs to 12 residues. CDR3 sequence (DNA): TGTGCCAGCGGCAGTAACCCCTACGAGCAGTACTTC. Translated, it gives CASGSNPYEQYF.

V and J are TRBV2 and TRBJ1-1; D is unresolved. CDR3 length: 15 amino acids. V lost 6 bases and J lost 1, with 15 bases in between. The V gene's germline CDR1 is SNHLY and CDR2 FYNNEI. CDR3 DNA: TGTGCCAGCAGCCCCCAAACGGCGGCGAACACTGAAGCTTTCTTT. Its translation is CASSPQTAANTEAFF. The full variable domain, in which reference TRBV2 and TRBJ1-1 provide the parts outside the CDR3, is EPEVTQTPSHQVTQMGQEVILRCVPISNHLYFYWYRQILGQKVEFLVSFYNNEISEKSEIFDDQFSVERPDGSNFTLKIRSTKLEDSAMYFCASSPQTAANTEAFFGQGTRLTVV.

This chain links TRBV21-1 with TRBJ2-1. TRBV21-1 is marked as a pseudogene. This CDR3 is 11 amino acids long. The CDR3 reads CASSDNPFRFF. The CDR3 nucleotides read TGTGCCAGCAGCGATAACCCGTTCCGGTTCTTC.

The V call is TRBV6-6, the J call TRBJ1-1, with D possibly TRBD1 on 5 matching bases. Trimming pared 0 bases from V and 5 bases from J, leaving 10 bases between. Germline CDR1 and CDR2: MNHNY and SVGAGI (reference sequence). The CDR3 runs to 14 residues. The CDR3 sequence: CASSYSPWGTEAFF. CDR3 nucleotide sequence: TGTGCCAGCAGTTACTCGCCCTGGGGGACTGAAGCTTTCTTT.

A single count supports this clone. The chain combines TRBV4-3 with TRBJ1-1, with a weak D call TRBD1 (5 bases). Germline CDR1 LGHNA, CDR2 YSLEER. V was shortened by 4 bases and J by 5 bases, with 20 bases between the two germline ends. This CDR3 is 16 amino acids long. The CDR3 sequence is CASSPFLGGAGTEAFF. In DNA form, the CDR3 reads TGCGCCAGCAGCCCTTTCCTCGGCGGGGCAGGAACTGAAGCTTTCTTT.

The chain employs TRBV30 and TRBJ1-3; D gene unclear. The CDR3 has 14 residues. V lost 2 bases and J lost 2, with 10 bases in between. Looked up from germline, CDR1 is GTSNPN and CDR2 is SVGIG (reference sequence). As DNA, the CDR3 is TGTGCCTGGAGTCCGACGGATACTGGAAACACCATATATTTT. It specifies CAWSPTDTGNTIYF.